Described below is a single TCR beta chain sequence and its context. Antigen: not known. The CDR3 runs to 15 residues. Trimming removed 1 base at V and 5 bases at J, with 11 bases between. Looked up from germline, CDR1 is SGHTA and CDR2 is FQGNSA. The data derive from a study of Ad26.COV2.S vaccination and SARS-CoV-2 variants. Whole-study context: This donor came from the COV1001 trial of Ad26.COV2.S.

Some clones are missing from TCRdb's copy, which holds only in-frame ones; the method was immunoSEQ multiplex PCR. The sample lists hundreds of thousands of clones, around 87% occurring once. Study observations and caveats: For non-spike TCRs, breadth in vaccine recipients resembled that in placebo recipients.

The sample's treatment: some 19 received Ad26.COV2.S at low or high dose, single or two shots; roughly five received placebo; per-sample allocation not given. Sampling happened 63 days after the first vaccine or placebo injection. V gene TRBV7-2 combines with J gene TRBJ1-4; no reliable D call. This sequence was found in a person between 18 and 60 years old who received the Ad26.COV2.S COVID-19 vaccine or a placebo. The sequencing used peripheral blood, collected in a trial of Ad26.COV2.S vaccine versus placebo. The CDR3 DNA sequence: TGTGCCAGCAGCTTAGACCAGACACCGAATGAAAAACTGTTTTTT. This encodes CASSLDQTPNEKLFF. The full variable domain, rest sourced from reference TRBV7-2 and TRBJ1-4, is GAGVSQSPSNKVTEKGKDVELRCDPISGHTALYWYRQSLGQGLEFLIYFQGNSAPDKSGLPSDRFSAERTGGSVSTLTIQRTQQEDSAVYLCASSLDQTPNEKLFFGSGTQLSVL.